This T cell receptor beta chain stems from a study of blood T cells in healthy people across ages (dated by TCRdb to between 2014 and 2016). Concerning the study at large: In model experiments, template switching captured roughly one uniquely barcoded TCR beta cDNA molecule for every two T cells. Using deep sequencing normalized with unique cDNA molecular identifiers, the study measured how TCR beta repertoire diversity changes with age. Four age groups were formed from the donors: young (average approximately 15 years), middle-aged (around 39), aged (under 70) and long-lived (roughly 88). For two donors (one aged 18 to 30 and one aged 80 or older), the study analyzed two additional independent replicas of 1 million unique cDNA reads from the same blood draw.

To prepare the library, 5' RACE was applied. The instrument was an Illumina HiSeq 2500. A second roughly 7 to 12 cycle PCR used a sample-barcoded 5' primer and a J-beta primer mix. A unique molecular identifier was introduced onto each TCR beta cDNA molecule by a template-switch 5' adaptor carrying 12 random nucleotides. Each sample yielded at least 3 million CDR3-containing paired-end reads. The Mint cDNA synthesis kit, primed by a TRBC-specific oligonucleotide, was used to synthesize first-strand cDNA from all RNA. Following uracil-DNA glycosylase treatment, all cDNA underwent a first 18-cycle PCR with the universal primers M1SS and BC2_uni_R. Per the source publication's procedure: Normalization of each sample was performed by random selection of 1 million high-quality reads, each carrying a distinct molecular identifier. Instead of being binned into consensus sequences, reads that shared molecular identifiers were thrown out. CDR3 identification, clonotype clustering and error correction used MiTCR with a Q25 quality threshold and the strictest error-elimination algorithm. A nonparametric unseen species model with Euler transformation was used to estimate lower-bound total TCR beta diversity. TCRdb's own reprocessing of the public reads used fastp at Q25 and MiXCR and kept productive beta chains. Each entry is one CDR3 protein sequence, shown with its most common DNA and genes. These V and J calls rely on TCRdb rather than the paper's analysis. The sample profile shows more than 1,000,000 distinct CDR3 sequences; under 30% of them were found once. The biggest ten clones account for around 0.75% of the sample.

Results and caveats for the whole study, not just this receptor: Compared with the aged group, more naive CD4+ T cells, fewer expanded clones and increased TCR diversity were shown by the long-lived group, suggesting age selection. Since profiling was done on bulk unsorted PBMCs, naive and antigen-experienced compartments could not be conclusively compared. As age increased, observed TCR beta diversity per million T cells dropped in a roughly linear way, and a significant reduction was already evident by age around 41. Estimates of total diversity based on one million sequenced T cells were considered lower bounds and underestimates. There was a strong correlation between observed TCR beta diversity and the percentage of naive T cells measured by flow cytometry. Donor CMV infection status was unknown, potentially confounding age-related changes in expanded clonotypes.

The approximately 41 donors, aged roughly 6 to 95 years, were systemically healthy Caucasian individuals from Russia. Around 9.9 milliliters of peripheral blood were collected from each donor into EDTA-treated Vacutainer tubes. Ficoll-Paque density-gradient centrifugation was used to isolate PBMCs, with at least 6.5 million obtained per sample. Trizol reagent was used to extract total RNA from the PBMCs, yielding at least 5.5 micrograms per sample. For every donor, flow cytometry on a PBMC aliquot measured the percentage of naive CD45RAhigh/CD27high T cells. Comments on this clonotype: No antigen is known for it. No base qualities exist here, and no much larger clone lies one base off it.

CDR1 and CDR2, per the germline V gene, are MNHNS and SASEGT. V was cut back by 2 bases and J by 5 bases, leaving a gap of 18 bases between them. The CDR3 runs 16 amino acids, cysteine and phenylalanine included. Only the CDR3 portion is preserved as DNA: 48 bases, with reading frame beginning at the first base. This same sample was also taken into another study, of T cells of mothers and their children. In that second paper, the authors write: Nine systemically healthy Caucasian individuals, comprising three mothers and their six children, were included as donors. cDNA synthesis used all of the extracted RNA, with 1.5 ug of RNA in each 15 ul reaction. In the second PCR, the M1S primer introduced both the sample barcodes and 2-4 random nucleotides. Over 9 million TCR beta CDR3 reads came from each mother, compared with about 3.2 million reads from each child. TCR recombination output is similarly shaped by thymic selection in related and unrelated pairs, with a minor effect exerted by inherited differences. Related mother-child pairs always showed normalized repertoire overlap that was slightly higher than in unrelated mother-child pairs, though the difference was never significant. With a sensitivity of around 97 clones per million clonotypes, no persistent microchimeric T cell clones were detected. In the study, deep NGS was used to compare the TCR beta repertoires of mothers and children, and features distinguishing related mother-child pairs from unrelated individuals were sought. Mothers averaged approximately 40 +/- 4 years of age and children averaged about 10 +/- 4 years. After adapter ligation was performed with NEBNext reagents, the libraries were sequenced on an Illumina HiSeq 2000 with 100+100 nt paired-end reads. To avoid cross-contamination, the mother libraries and the child libraries were prepared a month apart and sequenced in separate runs. Between 500,000 and 2,000,000 distinct TCR beta clonotypes were identified per donor. Naive TCR beta clonotypes were estimated from low-frequency clonotypes matched to each donor's FACS-determined naive share, without sorting.

The specimen sequenced was blood. This TCR came from a girl aged 2 to 9 in good health. The rearranged chain carries TRBV6-1 and TRBJ2-5; the D call could be TRBD1 or TRBD2, with each sharing 6 bases. The nucleotides are TGTGCCAGCAGTGAAAATGTGGGGGGCTGGCAGGAGACCCAGTACTTC. This encodes CASSENVGGWQETQYF.